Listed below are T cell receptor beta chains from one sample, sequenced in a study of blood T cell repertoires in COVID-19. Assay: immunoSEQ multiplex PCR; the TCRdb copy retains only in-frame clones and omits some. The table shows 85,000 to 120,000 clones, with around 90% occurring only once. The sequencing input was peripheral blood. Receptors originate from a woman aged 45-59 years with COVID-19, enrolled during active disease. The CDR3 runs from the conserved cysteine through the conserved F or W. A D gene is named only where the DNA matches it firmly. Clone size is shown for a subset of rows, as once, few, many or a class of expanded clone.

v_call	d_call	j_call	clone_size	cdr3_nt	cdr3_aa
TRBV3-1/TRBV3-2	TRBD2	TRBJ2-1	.	TGTGCCAGCAGCTCTACCGGGACTAGCTACAATGAGCAGTTCTTC	CASSSTGTSYNEQFF
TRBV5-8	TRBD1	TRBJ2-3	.	TGTGCCAGCAGCGACAGGGGGCTTTCCGATACGCAGTATTTT	CASSDRGLSDTQYF
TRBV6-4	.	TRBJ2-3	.	TGTGCCAGCAGTCCCCATCGCACAGATACGCAGTATTTT	CASSPHRTDTQYF
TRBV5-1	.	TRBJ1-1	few	TGCGCCAGCAGCTTGGGGGAGGGAGGGAACACTGAAGCTTTCTTT	CASSLGEGGNTEAFF
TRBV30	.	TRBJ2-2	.	TGTGCCTGGAGGGCGGGAAGGGCGGGCCCCGGGGAGCTGTTTTTT	CAWRAGRAGPGELFF
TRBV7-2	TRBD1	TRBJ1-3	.	TGTGCCAGCAGCTGGGACAGGGATGGAAACACCATATATTTT	CASSWDRDGNTIYF
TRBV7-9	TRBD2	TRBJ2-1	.	TGTGCCAGCAGCTTAAGTACTAGCGGGGGCTACAATGAGCAGTTCTTC	CASSLSTSGGYNEQFF
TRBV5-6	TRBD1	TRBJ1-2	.	TGTGCCAGCAGCCCCAAGGACAGGGGGCTATATGGCTACACCTTC	CASSPKDRGLYGYTF
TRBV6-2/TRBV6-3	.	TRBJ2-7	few	TGTGCCAGCAGTTCGGGACATGGGTCGCGGGAGCAGTACTTC	CASSSGHGSREQYF
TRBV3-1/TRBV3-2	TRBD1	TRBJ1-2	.	TGTGCCAGCGGTGAACAGGGGGACTATGGCTACACCTTC	CASGEQGDYGYTF
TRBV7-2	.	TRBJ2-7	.	TGTGCCAGCAGCTTAGACTCTACCTACGAGCAGTACTTC	CASSLDSTYEQYF
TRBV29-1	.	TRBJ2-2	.	TGCAGCGTAGTTTGGGGCCCCGGGGAGCTGTTTTTT	CSVVWGPGELFF
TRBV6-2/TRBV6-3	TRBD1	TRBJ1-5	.	TGTGCCAGCAGTTACTGGGGGACAGGATCCAGCAATCAGCCCCAGCATTTT	CASSYWGTGSSNQPQHF
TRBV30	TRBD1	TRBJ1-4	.	TGTGCCTGGAGCGCGGGGACAGGGGTTCACGTCTTAAAACTGTTTTTT	CAWSAGTGVHVLKLFF
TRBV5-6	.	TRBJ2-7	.	TGTGCCAGCAGCTTGGCCAACACCCCCTACGAGCAGTACTTC	CASSLANTPYEQYF
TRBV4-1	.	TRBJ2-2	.	TGCGCCACCCAAAGCCCGAACACCGGGGAGCTGTTTTTT	CATQSPNTGELFF
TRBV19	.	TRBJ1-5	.	TGTGCCAGTAGTATAGCACAAGCTCAGAGGTCCCAGCATTTT	CASSIAQAQRSQHF
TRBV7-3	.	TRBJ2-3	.	TGTGCCAGCAGTCAGACAGCCGATACGCAGTATTTT	CASSQTADTQYF
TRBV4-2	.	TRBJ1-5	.	TGTGCCAGCAGCCAAGAGGGCCTATCTAGCAATCAGCCCCAGCATTTT	CASSQEGLSSNQPQHF
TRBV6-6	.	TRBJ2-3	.	TGTGCCAGCAGTTATGGCCCCAATACGCAGTATTTT	CASSYGPNTQYF
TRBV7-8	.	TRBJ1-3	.	TGTGCCAGCAGCTTAGATGAGACTGGAAACACCATATATTTT	CASSLDETGNTIYF
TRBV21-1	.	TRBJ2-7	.	TGTGCCAGCAGCAAATGGTGCGGGGGACAATCACGTAACGAGCAGTACTTC	CASSKWCGGQSRNEQYF
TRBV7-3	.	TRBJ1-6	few	TGTGCCAGCAGCTTATCGGGATCCTATAATTCACCCCTCCACTTT	CASSLSGSYNSPLHF
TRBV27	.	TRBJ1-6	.	TGTGCCAGCAGTTTTGTGGGGCTAAATTCACCCCTCCACTTT	CASSFVGLNSPLHF
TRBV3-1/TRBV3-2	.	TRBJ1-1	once	TGTGCCAGCACCCCCATGGGGGGGGGAGGCACTGAAGCTTTCTTT	CASTPMGGGGTEAFF
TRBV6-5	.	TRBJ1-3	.	TGTGCGTCTAGGCGGCAGGGAACTGGAAACACCATATATTTT	CASRRQGTGNTIYF
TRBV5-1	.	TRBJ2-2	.	TGCGCCAGCAGCCAGGGGTCCGGGGAGCTGTTTTTT	CASSQGSGELFF
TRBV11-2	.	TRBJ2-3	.	TGTGCCAGCAGCTTTACTGGCTCAGGATACACAGATACGCAGTATTTT	CASSFTGSGYTDTQYF
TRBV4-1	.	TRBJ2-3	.	TGCGCCAGCAGCCAAATACACCCCACAGATACGCAGTATTTT	CASSQIHPTDTQYF
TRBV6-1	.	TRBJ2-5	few	TGTGCCAGCAGTGAATTTTCCGGCGGAAAAGAGACCCAGTACTTC	CASSEFSGGKETQYF
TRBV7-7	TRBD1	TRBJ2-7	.	TGTGCCAGTGACAGGGGCCTACTCTACGAGCAGTACTTC	CASDRGLLYEQYF
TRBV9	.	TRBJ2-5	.	TGTGCCAGCAGCGTAGGCAGGTCCCAAGAGACCCAGTACTTC	CASSVGRSQETQYF
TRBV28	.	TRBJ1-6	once	TGTGCCAGCAGTTTATCCAATAATTCACCCCTCCACTTT	CASSLSNNSPLHF
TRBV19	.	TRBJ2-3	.	TGTGCCAGTAGTCCCGGTAGCACAGATACGCAGTATTTT	CASSPGSTDTQYF
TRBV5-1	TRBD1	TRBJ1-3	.	TGCGCCAGCAGCTTGGCCCCTACAGGGGTAGGTGGAAACACCATATATTTT	CASSLAPTGVGGNTIYF
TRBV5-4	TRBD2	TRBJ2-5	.	TGTGCCAGCAGCTCGGGGACTAGCGGGGGGATCCAAGAGACCCAGTACTTC	CASSSGTSGGIQETQYF
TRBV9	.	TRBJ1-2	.	TGTGCCAGCAGCGTACCAGGGAACTATGGCTACACCTTC	CASSVPGNYGYTF
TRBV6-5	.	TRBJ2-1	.	TGTGCCAGCAGTCGTGACGGGAGCTCCTACAATGAGCAGTTCTTC	CASSRDGSSYNEQFF
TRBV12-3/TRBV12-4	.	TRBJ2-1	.	TGTGCCAGCAGACGCGATCTAGCGAAGCCGTTCTTC	CASRRDLAKPFF
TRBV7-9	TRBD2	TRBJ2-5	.	TGTGCCAGCAGCTTAGATGCGACTAGCGGGGGTTCGACCCAGTACTTC	CASSLDATSGGSTQYF
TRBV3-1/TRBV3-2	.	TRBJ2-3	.	TGTGCCAGCAGCCGAGGTAGCGGTTTCACAGATACGCAGTATTTT	CASSRGSGFTDTQYF
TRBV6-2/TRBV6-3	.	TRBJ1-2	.	TGTGCCAGCAGTTTCCCCTCCGATGGCTACACCTTC	CASSFPSDGYTF
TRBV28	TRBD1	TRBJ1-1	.	TGTGCCAGCAGATCGACCGGGACAGGGACTGAAGCTTTCTTT	CASRSTGTGTEAFF
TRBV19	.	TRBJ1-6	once	TGTGCCAGTACCTTGGAGGGGCCGCCGAGCTCCTATAATTCACCCCTCCACTTT	CASTLEGPPSSYNSPLHF
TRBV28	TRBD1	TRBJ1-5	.	TGTGCCAGCAGTACGGGACAGGGCGGCAATCAGCCCCAGCATTTT	CASSTGQGGNQPQHF
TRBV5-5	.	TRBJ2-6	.	TGTGCCAGCAGTCCCCTCAGGGTTGGGGCCAACGTCCTGACTTTC	CASSPLRVGANVLTF